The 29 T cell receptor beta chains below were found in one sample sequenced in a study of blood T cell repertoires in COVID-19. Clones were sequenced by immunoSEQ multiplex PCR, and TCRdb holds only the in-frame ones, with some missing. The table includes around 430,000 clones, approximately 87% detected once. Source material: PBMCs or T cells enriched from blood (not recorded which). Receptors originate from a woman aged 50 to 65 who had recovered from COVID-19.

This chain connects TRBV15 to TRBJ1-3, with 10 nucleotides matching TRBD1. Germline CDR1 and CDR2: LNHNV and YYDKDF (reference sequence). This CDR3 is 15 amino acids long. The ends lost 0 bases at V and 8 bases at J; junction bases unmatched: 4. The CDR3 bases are TGTGCCACCAGCAGAGAGGGGACAGGGGTACACACCATATATTTT. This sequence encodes CATSREGTGVHTIYF.

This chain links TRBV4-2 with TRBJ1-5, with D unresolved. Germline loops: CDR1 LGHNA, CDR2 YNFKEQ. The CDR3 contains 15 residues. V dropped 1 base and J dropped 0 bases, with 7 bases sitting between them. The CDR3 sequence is CASSQAEDSNQPQHF. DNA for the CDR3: TGTGCCAGCAGCCAAGCTGAGGATAGCAATCAGCCCCAGCATTTT.

The CDR3 DNA follows: TGTGCCAGCTCAGGGGCTTGGGCTAATGAAAAACTGTTTTTT. Translating gives CASSGAWANEKLFF. The chain uses TRBV28 and TRBJ1-4; tentative D call: TRBD1 (6 bases). This CDR3 contains 14 residues. CDR1 is MDHEN, CDR2 SYDVKM, per germline. The germline V and J ends were trimmed by 8 bases and 3 bases, with 13 bases remaining between them.

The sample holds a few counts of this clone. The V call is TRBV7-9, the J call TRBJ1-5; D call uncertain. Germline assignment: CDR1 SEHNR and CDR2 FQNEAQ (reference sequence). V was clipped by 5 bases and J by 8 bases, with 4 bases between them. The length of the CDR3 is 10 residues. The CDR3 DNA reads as TGTGCCAGCAGCCCGGAGCCCCAGCATTTT. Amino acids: CASSPEPQHF.

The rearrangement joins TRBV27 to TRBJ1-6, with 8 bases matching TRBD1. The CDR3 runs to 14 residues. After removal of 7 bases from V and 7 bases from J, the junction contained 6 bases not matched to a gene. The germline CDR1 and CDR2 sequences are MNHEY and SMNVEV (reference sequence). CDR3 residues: CASKPQGGNSPLHF. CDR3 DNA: TGTGCCAGCAAACCACAGGGGGGGAATTCACCCCTCCACTTT.

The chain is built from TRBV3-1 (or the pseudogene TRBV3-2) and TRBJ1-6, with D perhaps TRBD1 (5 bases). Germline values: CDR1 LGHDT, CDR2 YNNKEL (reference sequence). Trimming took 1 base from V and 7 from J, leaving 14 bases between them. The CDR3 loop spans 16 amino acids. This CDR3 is CASSQGWQGFNSPLHF. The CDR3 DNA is TGTGCCAGCAGCCAAGGTTGGCAGGGATTCAATTCACCCCTCCACTTT.

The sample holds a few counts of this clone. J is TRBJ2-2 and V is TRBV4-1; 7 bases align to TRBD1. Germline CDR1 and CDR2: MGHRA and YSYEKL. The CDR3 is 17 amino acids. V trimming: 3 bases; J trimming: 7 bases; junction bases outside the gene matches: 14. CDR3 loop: CASSHVKTGRRNGELFF. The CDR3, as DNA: TGCGCCAGCAGCCACGTTAAGACAGGGCGGCGAAACGGGGAGCTGTTTTTT.

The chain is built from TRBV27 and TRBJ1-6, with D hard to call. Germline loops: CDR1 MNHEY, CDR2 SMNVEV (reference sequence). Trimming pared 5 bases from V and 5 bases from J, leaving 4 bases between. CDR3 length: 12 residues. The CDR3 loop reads CASSQNNSPLHF. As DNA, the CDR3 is TGTGCCAGCAGTCAAAATAATTCACCCCTCCACTTT.

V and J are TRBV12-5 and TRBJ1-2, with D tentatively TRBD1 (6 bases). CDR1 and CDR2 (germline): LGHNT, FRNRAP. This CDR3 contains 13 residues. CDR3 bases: TGTGCCACAGCCTGGGACATGGGTCATGGCTACACCTTC. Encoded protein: CATAWDMGHGYTF.

CDR3 bases: TGCAGTGCTAGTGGGATGGCGGGGGGAAAGGATACGCAGTATTTT. It is translated as CSASGMAGGKDTQYF. The chain has TRBV20-1 and TRBJ2-3, with 8 bases identical to TRBD2. V trimming: 3 bases; J trimming: 6 bases; junction bases outside the gene matches: 11. The CDR3 runs 15 residues. The germline V gene has CDR1 DFQATT and CDR2 SNEGSKA (reference sequence).

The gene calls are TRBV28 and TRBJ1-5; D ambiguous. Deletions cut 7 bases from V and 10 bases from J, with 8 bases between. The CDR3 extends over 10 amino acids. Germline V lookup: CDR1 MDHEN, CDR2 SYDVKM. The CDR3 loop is CASNSRPQHF. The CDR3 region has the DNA TGTGCCAGCAATTCCCGTCCCCAGCATTTT.

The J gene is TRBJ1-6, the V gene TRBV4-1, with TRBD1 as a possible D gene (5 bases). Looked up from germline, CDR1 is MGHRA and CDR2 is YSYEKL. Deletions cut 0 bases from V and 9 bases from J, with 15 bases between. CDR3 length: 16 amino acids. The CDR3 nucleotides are TGCGCCAGCAGCCAAGATCCGGTTAAGGGGTCTTCACCCCTCCACTTT. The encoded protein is CASSQDPVKGSSPLHF.

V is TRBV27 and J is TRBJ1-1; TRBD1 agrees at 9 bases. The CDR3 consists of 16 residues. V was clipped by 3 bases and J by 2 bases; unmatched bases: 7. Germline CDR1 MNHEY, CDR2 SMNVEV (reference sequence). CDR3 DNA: TGTGCCAGCAGTTTCTACCCGGGACAGGGAAACACTGAAGCTTTCTTT. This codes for CASSFYPGQGNTEAFF.

CDR3 region: CASSLGAGTGNQPQHF. The CDR3 DNA follows: TGTGCCAGCAGCTTAGGAGCCGGGACAGGGAATCAGCCCCAGCATTTT. The chain has TRBV7-4 and TRBJ1-5; 9 bases agree with TRBD1. Germline CDR1 reads SGHVT; CDR2 reads SQSDAQ. CDR3 length equals 16 residues. J was trimmed by 4 bases and V by 1 base; bases with no gene match: 5.

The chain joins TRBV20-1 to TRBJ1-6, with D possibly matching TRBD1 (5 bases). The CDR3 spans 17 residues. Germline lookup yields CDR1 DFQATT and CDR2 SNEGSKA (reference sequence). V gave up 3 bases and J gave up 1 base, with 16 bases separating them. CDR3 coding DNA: TGCAGTGCTAGTTCAGTGGGGCTCACGTCCTATAATTCACCCCTCCACTTT. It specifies CSASSVGLTSYNSPLHF.

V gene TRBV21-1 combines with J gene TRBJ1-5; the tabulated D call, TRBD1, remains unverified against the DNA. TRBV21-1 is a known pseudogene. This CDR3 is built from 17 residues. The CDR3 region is CASSSHVGGASYQPQHF. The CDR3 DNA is TGTGCCAGCAGCTCCCACGTAGGGGGCGCGAGTTATCAGCCCCAGCATTTT.

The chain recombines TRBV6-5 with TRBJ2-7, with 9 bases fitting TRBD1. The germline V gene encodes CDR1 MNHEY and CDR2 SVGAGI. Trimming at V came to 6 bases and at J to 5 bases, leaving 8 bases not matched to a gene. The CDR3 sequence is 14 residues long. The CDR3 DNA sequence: TGTGCCAGCAGGGCCCGGGACAGGGTCAACGAGCAGTACTTC. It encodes CASRARDRVNEQYF.

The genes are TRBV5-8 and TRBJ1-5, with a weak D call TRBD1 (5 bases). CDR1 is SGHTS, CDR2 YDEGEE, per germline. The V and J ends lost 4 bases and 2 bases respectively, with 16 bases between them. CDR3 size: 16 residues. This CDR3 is CASSLDRAERNQPQHF. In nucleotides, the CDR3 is TGTGCCAGCAGCCTTGACAGAGCTGAGCGCAATCAGCCCCAGCATTTT.

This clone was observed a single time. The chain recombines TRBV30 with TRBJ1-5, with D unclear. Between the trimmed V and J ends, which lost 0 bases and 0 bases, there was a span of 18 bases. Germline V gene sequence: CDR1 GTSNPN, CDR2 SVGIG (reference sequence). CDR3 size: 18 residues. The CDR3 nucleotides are TGTGCCTGGAGTGTCGGGGTGCGACCTCCCTATAGCAATCAGCCCCAGCATTTT. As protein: CAWSVGVRPPYSNQPQHF.

CDR3 sequence: CASNGMRGGEQYF. In nucleotides, the CDR3 is TGTGCCAGCAATGGAATGAGGGGGGGCGAGCAGTACTTC. V gene TRBV28 combines with J gene TRBJ2-7, with D maybe TRBD2 (7 bases). Germline V gene lookup returns CDR1 MDHEN and CDR2 SYDVKM. Trimming stripped 7 bases from V and 6 bases from J, with 16 bases between. The CDR3 is 13 amino acids.

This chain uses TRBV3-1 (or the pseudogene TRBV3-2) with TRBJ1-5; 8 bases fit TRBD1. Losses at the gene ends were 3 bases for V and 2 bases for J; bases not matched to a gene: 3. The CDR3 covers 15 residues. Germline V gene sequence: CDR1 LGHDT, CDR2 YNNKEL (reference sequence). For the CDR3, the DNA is TGTGCCAGCAGCCAGGAACAGGGGGGCAATCAGCCCCAGCATTTT. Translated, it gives CASSQEQGGNQPQHF.

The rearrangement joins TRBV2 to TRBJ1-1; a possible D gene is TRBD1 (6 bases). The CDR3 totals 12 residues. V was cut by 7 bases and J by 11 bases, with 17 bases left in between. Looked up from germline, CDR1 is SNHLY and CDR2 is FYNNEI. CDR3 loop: CASTRETGWAFF. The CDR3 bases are TGTGCCAGCACACGTGAAACAGGGTGGGCTTTCTTT.

The CDR3 DNA reads as TGTGCCAGCAGCTTAGAGCTCAGGAGAGGGTACGGACCCCTCCACTTT. Its translation is CASSLELRRGYGPLHF. The chain employs TRBV11-2 and TRBJ1-6; D unresolved. With 0 bases removed from V and 12 bases from J, the gap between germline ends came to 18 bases. CDR3 size: 16 residues. The germline V gene encodes CDR1 SGHAT and CDR2 FQNNGV.

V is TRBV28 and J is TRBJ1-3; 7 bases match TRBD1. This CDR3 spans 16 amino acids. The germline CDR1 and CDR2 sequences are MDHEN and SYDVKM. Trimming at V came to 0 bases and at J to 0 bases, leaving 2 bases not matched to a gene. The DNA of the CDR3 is TGTGCCAGCAGTTTATGGGCAGGGGGCTCTGGAAACACCATATATTTT. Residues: CASSLWAGGSGNTIYF.

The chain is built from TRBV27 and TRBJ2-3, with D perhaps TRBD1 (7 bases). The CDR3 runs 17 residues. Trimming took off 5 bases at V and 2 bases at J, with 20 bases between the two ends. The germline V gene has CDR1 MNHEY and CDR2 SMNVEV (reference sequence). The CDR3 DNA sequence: TGTGCCAGCAGTGGGGGGAAGGACAGGCGTGACACAGATACGCAGTATTTT. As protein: CASSGGKDRRDTDTQYF.

Here the CDR3 DNA reads TGTGCCAGCAGTGAAGGGACAGGGTCTGGCACAGATACGCAGTATTTT. Its translation is CASSEGTGSGTDTQYF. The chain links TRBV2 to TRBJ2-3, with TRBD1 matching over 8 bases. Germline CDR1 reads SNHLY; CDR2 reads FYNNEI. This CDR3 region has 16 residues. V lost 1 base to trimming and J lost 1 base; unmatched junction nucleotides: 4.

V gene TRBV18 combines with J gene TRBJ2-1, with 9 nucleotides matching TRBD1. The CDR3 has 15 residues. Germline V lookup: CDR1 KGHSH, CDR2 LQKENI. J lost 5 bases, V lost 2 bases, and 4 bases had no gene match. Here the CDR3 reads CASSPIGQGNNEQFF. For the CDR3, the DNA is TGTGCCAGCTCACCAATCGGACAGGGGAACAATGAGCAGTTCTTC.

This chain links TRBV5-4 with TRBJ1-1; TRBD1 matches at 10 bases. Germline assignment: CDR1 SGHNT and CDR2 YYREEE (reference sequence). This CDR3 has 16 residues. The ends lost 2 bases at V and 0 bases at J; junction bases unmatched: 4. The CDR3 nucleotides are TGTGCCAGCAGCTTCGGGGGACAGGGGATGAACACTGAAGCTTTCTTT. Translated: CASSFGGQGMNTEAFF.

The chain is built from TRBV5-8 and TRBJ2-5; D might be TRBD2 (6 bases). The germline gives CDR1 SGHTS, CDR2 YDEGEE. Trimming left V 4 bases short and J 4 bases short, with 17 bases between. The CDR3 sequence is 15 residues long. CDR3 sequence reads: CASSPEGLEAETQYF. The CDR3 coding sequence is TGTGCCAGCAGCCCGGAGGGGCTCGAAGCAGAGACCCAGTACTTC.